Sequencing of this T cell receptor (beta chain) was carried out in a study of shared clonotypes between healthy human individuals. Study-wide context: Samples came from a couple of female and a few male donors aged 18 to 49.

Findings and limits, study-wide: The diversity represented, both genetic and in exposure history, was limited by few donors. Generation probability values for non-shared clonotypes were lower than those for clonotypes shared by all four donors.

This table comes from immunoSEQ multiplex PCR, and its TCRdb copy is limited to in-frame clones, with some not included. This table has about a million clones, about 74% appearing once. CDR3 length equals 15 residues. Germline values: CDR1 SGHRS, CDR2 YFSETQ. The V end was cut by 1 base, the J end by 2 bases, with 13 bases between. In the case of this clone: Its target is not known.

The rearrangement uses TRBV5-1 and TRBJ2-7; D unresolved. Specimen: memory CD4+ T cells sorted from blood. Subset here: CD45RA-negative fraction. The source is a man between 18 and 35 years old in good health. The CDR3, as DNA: TGCGCCAGCAGCTTGAACCCGGGTCATGCCTACGAGCAGTACTTC. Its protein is CASSLNPGHAYEQYF. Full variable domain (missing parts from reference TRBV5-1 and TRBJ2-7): KAGVTQTPRYLIKTRGQQVTLSCSPISGHRSVSWYQQTPGQGLQFLFEYFSETQRNKGNFPGRFSGRQFSNSRSEMNVSTLELGDSALYLCASSLNPGHAYEQYFGPGTRLTVT.